The 22 T cell receptor beta chains reported below all come from one sample, sequenced in a study of T-cell memory formation after mild COVID-19. A single record per CDR3 protein comes from TCRdb applying MiXCR to the 5' RACE reads. This table holds over 150,000 distinct CDR3 sequences, about an eighth found once. Material: PBMCs or a T cell subset sorted from them (not recorded which). The receptor source for this set is a man aged 18 to 35 who had mild COVID-19 (a few samples of this study predate the infection). Cell type and time point are not known.

The chain combines TRBV5-1 with TRBJ1-2; 9 bases are a match to TRBD1. The CDR3 consists of 13 residues. Germline V gene data show CDR1 as SGHRS and CDR2 as YFSETQ. Trimming took 2 bases from V and 8 from J; bases not matched to a gene: 4. The CDR3 coding sequence is TGCGCCAGCAGCTTCGACAGGGGGGACGGCTACACCTTC. Translation: CASSFDRGDGYTF.

This clonotype has at least ten counts. The rearrangement links TRBV7-2 to TRBJ2-5; D gene uncertain. The CDR3 totals 14 residues. The ends were cut back, 5 bases at V and 6 bases at J, with 16 bases in the middle. Germline values: CDR1 SGHTA, CDR2 FQGNSA. CDR3 residues: CASSRQRTVKTQYF. CDR3 sequence (DNA): TGTGCCAGCAGCCGCCAACGAACCGTGAAGACCCAGTACTTC.

This clonotype showed up just a few times. The chain recombines TRBV5-1 with TRBJ1-6; 10 nucleotides match TRBD1. Germline CDR1 is SGHRS and CDR2 is YFSETQ. V lost 4 bases and J lost 8; bases outside the gene matches: 6. This CDR3 spans 15 amino acids. CDR3 amino acids: CASSGGQGRDSPLHF. As DNA, the CDR3 is TGCGCCAGCAGCGGGGGACAGGGGAGAGATTCACCCCTCCACTTT.

This clonotype occurred many times. This chain links TRBV7-2 with TRBJ1-6; TRBD1 matches 9 bases. Germline CDR1 and CDR2: SGHTA and FQGNSA. The trim removed 7 bases at V and 11 bases at J, leaving 12 bases unmatched. The CDR3 is made up of 15 amino acids. CDR3 loop: CASTLAPGQGAPLHF. The CDR3 DNA sequence: TGTGCCAGCACCCTAGCCCCGGGACAGGGTGCACCCCTCCACTTT.

This clonotype has a handful of counts. This sequence joins TRBV12-3 or TRBV12-4 and TRBJ1-6; TRBD1 might be the D (5 bases). V dropped 5 bases and J dropped 6 bases, with 11 bases sitting between them. The CDR3 has 14 amino acids. CDR3 nucleotides: TGTGCCAGCAGTCCCCAGGGAGTTAATTCACCCCTCCACTTT. Translated, it gives CASSPQGVNSPLHF.

This clonotype was observed at least ten times. The chain joins TRBV7-2 to TRBJ2-1; TRBD1 agrees at 9 bases. The V gene's germline CDR1 is SGHTA and CDR2 FQGNSA. The CDR3 has 17 residues. Germline trimming cut 5 bases from V and 6 bases from J; bases unmatched to any gene: 14. CDR3 in amino acids: CASSTQSGTGIRNEQFF. The CDR3 coding sequence is TGTGCCAGCAGCACTCAATCCGGGACAGGGATCCGCAATGAGCAGTTCTTC.

This clonotype was counted only a few times. The J gene is TRBJ1-4, the V gene TRBV11-2; possible D gene TRBD1, 6 bases. This CDR3 has 16 amino acids. Deletions cut 5 bases from V and 7 bases from J, with 20 bases between. Germline CDR1 reads SGHAT; CDR2 reads FQNNGV. CDR3 DNA: TGTGCCAGCAGCATCACCCCAGGGGCAGGTAGTGAAAAACTGTTTTTT. Amino acids: CASSITPGAGSEKLFF.

The chain couples TRBV7-3 to TRBJ2-7, with 13 bases identical to TRBD2. The CDR3 is 13 amino acids. Germline-derived CDR1 and CDR2 are SGHTA and FQGTGA. The V segment lost 4 bases and the J segment 7 bases; nucleotides outside the gene matches: 1. In DNA, the CDR3 is TGTGCCAGCAGCTCGACTAGCGGGGGGGAGCAGTACTTC. Protein sequence: CASSSTSGGEQYF.

At least ten counts were recorded for this clonotype. J is TRBJ1-2 and V is TRBV12-3 or TRBV12-4; 8 bases agree with TRBD1. V lost 2 bases and J lost 4; bases outside the gene matches: 3. The CDR3 length is 14 residues. CDR3 DNA: TGTGCCAGCAGTTTATCCAGGGGGCTCTATGGCTACACCTTC. Its protein is CASSLSRGLYGYTF.

This clonotype was seen many times. This sequence joins TRBV7-9 and TRBJ2-4, with 8 bases matching TRBD1. Trimming removed 2 bases from V and 0 bases from J; junction bases left unmatched: 3. This CDR3 comprises 16 residues. Germline CDR1 reads SEHNR; CDR2 reads FQNEAQ (reference sequence). This chain's CDR3 is CASSLRQGLAKNIQYF. As DNA, the CDR3 is TGTGCCAGCAGCTTAAGACAGGGGTTAGCCAAAAACATTCAGTACTTC.

At least ten counts were recorded for this clonotype. The chain has TRBV5-1 and TRBJ2-5, with 9 bases matching TRBD2. Per germline, CDR1 SGHRS and CDR2 YFSETQ. V lost 4 bases to trimming and J lost 3 bases; unmatched junction nucleotides: 10. This CDR3 comprises 16 residues. The CDR3 spells CASSRISSGMEETQYF. The CDR3 coding sequence is TGCGCCAGCAGCCGAATCTCTAGCGGGATGGAAGAGACCCAGTACTTC. Using reference TRBV5-1 and TRBJ2-5 for the parts outside the CDR3, the full variable domain is KAGVTQTPRYLIKTRGQQVTLSCSPISGHRSVSWYQQTPGQGLQFLFEYFSETQRNKGNFPGRFSGRQFSNSRSEMNVSTLELGDSALYLCASSRISSGMEETQYFGPGTRLLVL.

The table lists this clonotype with a few counts. The CDR3 spells CSVEKYSPYEQYF. For the CDR3, the DNA is TGCAGCGTTGAAAAGTACAGCCCCTACGAGCAGTACTTC. The chain links TRBV29-1 to TRBJ2-7, with D hard to call. CDR1 SQVTM and CDR2 ANQGSEA come from the germline V gene. CDR3 length: 13 residues. The V end lost 2 bases, the J end lost 2 bases, and 10 bases lay between the germline ends.

The chain is built from TRBV5-1 and TRBJ2-1, with 10 positions matching TRBD2. This CDR3 has 15 amino acids. V shed 5 bases, J shed 8 bases, and the junction held 10 bases outside the gene matches. Germline CDR1 is SGHRS and CDR2 is YFSETQ. The CDR3 loop is CASRSLAGAGDEQFF. CDR3 in DNA: TGCGCCAGCAGATCTCTAGCGGGGGCCGGGGATGAGCAGTTCTTC. Full variable domain (rest looked up from reference TRBV5-1 and TRBJ2-1): KAGVTQTPRYLIKTRGQQVTLSCSPISGHRSVSWYQQTPGQGLQFLFEYFSETQRNKGNFPGRFSGRQFSNSRSEMNVSTLELGDSALYLCASRSLAGAGDEQFFGPGTRLTVL.

This clonotype was picked up a small number of times. The V and J genes are TRBV29-1 and TRBJ2-1, with 8 bases fitting TRBD1. CDR3 length equals 14 residues. Germline CDR1 SQVTM, CDR2 ANQGSEA. With V trimmed by 7 bases and J by 6 bases, 11 bases remained unmatched. CDR3: CSGGGQGAGNEQFF. CDR3 nucleotides: TGCAGCGGGGGCGGCCAGGGGGCAGGCAATGAGCAGTTCTTC.

This clonotype has ten or more counts. The V gene is TRBV5-6, the J gene TRBJ2-3; no definite D call. Germline V gives CDR1 SGHDT, CDR2 YYEEEE. Trimming removed 0 bases from V and 6 bases from J, with 8 bases in between. This CDR3 is built from 13 residues. DNA for the CDR3: TGTGCCAGCAGCTTGGGAATCTTTGATACGCAGTATTTT. Translated, it gives CASSLGIFDTQYF.

This clonotype appeared a single time. Because it lacks the conserved phenylalanine or tryptophan at the end, this CDR3 is likely a read error. V usage is TRBV7-9 and J usage is TRBJ2-2; no clear D. Germline lookup yields CDR1 SEHNR and CDR2 FQNEAQ (reference sequence). The CDR3 spans 14 residues. Trimming left V 4 bases short and J 2 bases short, with 8 bases between. The CDR3 DNA is TGTGCCAGCAGCTCCTGGGGTAACACCGGGGAGCTGTTTCTT. It translates to CASSSWGNTGELFL.

This clonotype turned up a few times. Because the CDR3's place on the DNA is in doubt, the DNA is left out and the CDR3 is given as listed by TCRdb. The chain uses TRBV5-1 and TRBJ1-2; TRBD1 is taken as the D call from the table, unchecked against the DNA. Germline values: CDR1 SGHRS, CDR2 YFSETQ. The CDR3 is made up of 15 amino acids, end residues included. The CDR3 protein is CASSLEGASVRGYTF.

In its sample, this clonotype was seen a few times. The chain is built from TRBV19 and TRBJ2-3; 9 bases align to TRBD2. Germline V gene sequence: CDR1 LNHDA, CDR2 SQIVND (reference sequence). With V trimmed by 3 bases and J by 5 bases, 3 bases remained unmatched. The CDR3 is made up of 14 amino acids. The CDR3 DNA is TGTGCCAGTAGTATCAGACTAGCGGTAGATACGCAGTATTTT. Translated: CASSIRLAVDTQYF. The complete variable domain, with remaining parts taken from reference TRBV19 and TRBJ2-3, reads DGGITQSPKYLFRKEGQNVTLSCEQNLNHDAMYWYRQDPGQGLRLIYYSQIVNDFQKGDIAEGYSVSREKKESFPLTVTSAQKNPTAFYLCASSIRLAVDTQYFGPGTRLTVL.

This clonotype was seen a handful of times. The chain recombines TRBV5-1 with TRBJ2-5; D could derive from TRBD1 or TRBD2 (5 bases each). This CDR3 has 13 amino acids. Germline V gives CDR1 SGHRS, CDR2 YFSETQ. Trimming shortened V by 0 bases and J by 6 bases, and 9 bases separated the two germline ends. CDR3 loop: CASSLGGVKTQYF. The CDR3 DNA follows: TGCGCCAGCAGCTTGGGAGGGGTGAAGACCCAGTACTTC. The whole variable domain, filled in from reference TRBV5-1 and TRBJ2-5, reads KAGVTQTPRYLIKTRGQQVTLSCSPISGHRSVSWYQQTPGQGLQFLFEYFSETQRNKGNFPGRFSGRQFSNSRSEMNVSTLELGDSALYLCASSLGGVKTQYFGPGTRLLVL.

This clonotype was detected a few times. The gene calls are TRBV11-2 and TRBJ2-2, with D uncertain. The germline V gene has CDR1 SGHAT and CDR2 FQNNGV. CDR3 length equals 15 residues. Trimming cost V 4 bases and J 0 bases, with 9 bases left between them. CDR3 nucleotides: TGTGCCAGCAGCTGGGATCACGCGAACACCGGGGAGCTGTTTTTT. It is translated as CASSWDHANTGELFF. Based on the CDR3 plus reference TRBV11-2 and TRBJ2-2, the full variable domain is EAGVAQSPRYKIIEKRQSVAFWCNPISGHATLYWYQQILGQGPKLLIQFQNNGVVDDSQLPKDRFSAERLKGVDSTLKIQPAKLEDSAVYLCASSWDHANTGELFFGEGSRLTVL.

This clonotype was observed at least ten times. The CDR3, as DNA: TGTGCCACCAGTGACCCGGGAACAGGTGGTGTGCAGTTCTTC. Its translation is CATSDPGTGGVQFF. The chain carries TRBV24-1 and TRBJ2-1; D is tentatively TRBD1 or TRBD2 (5 bases each). Trimming stripped 4 bases from V and 12 bases from J, with 18 bases between. The CDR3 runs 14 residues. From germline, CDR1 is KGHDR and CDR2 SFDVKD.

This clonotype occurred a few times. The chain links TRBV19 to TRBJ1-5; a possible D gene is TRBD1 (5 bases). In germline, CDR1 is LNHDA, CDR2 SQIVND (reference sequence). V was cut by 5 bases and J by 6 bases, with 11 bases left in between. This CDR3 region has 13 residues. The chain's CDR3 is CASSGGLVQPQHF. In nucleotides, the CDR3 is TGTGCCAGTAGTGGGGGTCTTGTTCAGCCCCAGCATTTT.